This T cell receptor (beta chain) was captured by sequencing in a study of CD8+ T cells in alopecia areata. The overall study: Tofacitinib ran 6 to 18 months, followed by 6 months off drug.

Following extraction, RNA underwent reverse transcription to cDNA, which served as the sequencing template. TCRdb keeps only in-frame clones here, not all; method: immunoSEQ multiplex PCR. The sample lists about 120,000 clones; around 56% were seen once. Treatment noted: oral pan-JAK inhibitor, 5-10 mg twice daily. From alopecia areata patients, lesional scalp punch biopsies and peripheral blood were collected. Findings and caveats of the study: Scalp lesions, especially in alopecia totalis/universalis, had higher clonality than normal scalp.

For this clone: Its antigen is not known.

The sequenced sample was CD4+ T cells sorted from blood, obtained at week 4, from a patient treated with tofacitinib. The origin of this receptor is a human donor with alopecia areata.

This CDR3 is CASSEVGVGNTGELFF. In DNA form, the CDR3 reads TGTGCCAGCAGTGAAGTTGGGGTTGGTAACACCGGGGAGCTGTTTTTT. The chain has TRBV2 and TRBJ2-2; D unclear. V shed 1 base and J shed 2 bases, with 11 bases lying between them. The CDR3 length is 16 residues. The germline CDR1 and CDR2 sequences are SNHLY and FYNNEI.